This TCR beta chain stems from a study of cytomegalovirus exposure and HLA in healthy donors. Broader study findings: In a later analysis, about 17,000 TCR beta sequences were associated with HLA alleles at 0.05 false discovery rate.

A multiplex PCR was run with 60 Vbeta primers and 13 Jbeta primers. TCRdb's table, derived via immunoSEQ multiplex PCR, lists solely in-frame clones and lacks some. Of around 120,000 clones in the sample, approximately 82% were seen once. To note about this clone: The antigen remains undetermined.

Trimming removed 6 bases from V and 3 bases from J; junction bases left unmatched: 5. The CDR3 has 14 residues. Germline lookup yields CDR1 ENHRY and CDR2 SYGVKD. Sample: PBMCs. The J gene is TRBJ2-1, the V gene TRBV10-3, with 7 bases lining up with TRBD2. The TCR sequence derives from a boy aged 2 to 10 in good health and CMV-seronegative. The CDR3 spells CAISTSADYNEQFF. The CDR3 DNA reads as TGTGCCATCAGCACTAGCGCCGACTACAATGAGCAGTTCTTC.